These 24 T cell receptor beta chains came from one sample sequenced in a study of early T cells in non-severe SARS-CoV-2 infection. TCRdb passed the 5' RACE reads through MiXCR, listing each CDR3 protein once. The sample has tens of thousands of distinct CDR3 sequences, about 17% seen once. This specimen consisted of whole blood, obtained at baseline. Every receptor here comes from an adult who was a healthcare worker with PCR-confirmed SARS-CoV-2 infection or an uninfected control (not recorded which).

The sample holds a few counts of this clonotype. The chain combines TRBV20-1 with TRBJ2-1, with TRBD2 identical over 11 bases. V shed 5 bases and J 4 bases; nucleotides not matched to a gene: 7. CDR1 is DFQATT, CDR2 SNEGSKA, per germline (reference sequence). The CDR3 spans 15 residues. DNA of the CDR3: TGCAGTGCTGGGACTAGCGGCACGGAGTACAATGAGCAGTTCTTC. Translation gives CSAGTSGTEYNEQFF.

The chain joins TRBV20-1 to TRBJ2-7; D remains ambiguous. The CDR3 has 12 amino acids. V shed 0 bases and J shed 6 bases, with 9 bases lying between them. Germline assignment: CDR1 DFQATT and CDR2 SNEGSKA (reference sequence). In nucleotides, the CDR3 is TGCAGTGCTAGAGATGTTCCGGCCGAGCAGTACTTC. Encoded protein: CSARDVPAEQYF.

In this sample, this clonotype turned up a few times. The chain links TRBV18 to TRBJ1-1; the D is unclear. CDR3 length equals 13 residues. Trimming left V 4 bases short and J 4 bases short, with 10 bases between. Germline values: CDR1 KGHSH, CDR2 LQKENI. CDR3 sequence: CASSRGEGTEAFF. The CDR3 region has the DNA TGTGCCAGCTCACGGGGAGAAGGCACTGAAGCTTTCTTT.

The table lists this clonotype with a few counts. The chain links TRBV6-5 to TRBJ1-2, with D possibly matching TRBD1 (5 bases). V was trimmed by 8 bases and J by 4 bases, leaving 20 bases between them. This CDR3 contains 15 residues. Germline CDR1 reads MNHEY; CDR2 reads SVGAGI. CDR3 DNA sequence: TGTGCCAGCGGCGATCCGGGACGGACTTCCTATGGCTACACCTTC. Amino acids: CASGDPGRTSYGYTF.

This clonotype was seen only a few times. This chain connects TRBV7-6 to TRBJ1-1, with 7 bases lining up with TRBD1. The V and J ends lost 5 bases and 4 bases, in that order; junction bases with no gene match: 10. This CDR3 is built from 15 residues. The germline V gene has CDR1 SGHVS and CDR2 FNYEAQ. The CDR3 DNA reads TGTGCCAGCAGCACGAAGTCAGGGGGAGCCACTGAAGCTTTCTTT. Protein product: CASSTKSGGATEAFF.

In its sample, this clonotype was seen many times. This chain links TRBV20-1 with TRBJ2-7, with TRBD2 as a possible D gene (5 bases). Germline CDR1 reads DFQATT; CDR2 reads SNEGSKA (reference sequence). Trimming took off 0 bases at V and 3 bases at J, with 6 bases between the two ends. This CDR3 spans 12 amino acids. The CDR3 bases are TGCAGTGCTAGAGATCGGGACTACGAGCAGTACTTC. This encodes CSARDRDYEQYF.

The sample holds a few counts of this clonotype. This chain uses TRBV29-1 with TRBJ2-1; 9 bases are shared with TRBD2. This CDR3 comprises 12 residues. With 3 bases clipped from V and 9 bases from J, the junction kept 3 bases outside the gene matches. Germline assignment: CDR1 SQVTM and CDR2 ANQGSEA. CDR3 sequence reads: CSVERGGGEQFF. In DNA, the CDR3 is TGCAGCGTTGAGCGGGGGGGCGGTGAGCAGTTCTTC.

The chain joins TRBV25-1 to TRBJ2-4, with D tentatively TRBD1 or TRBD2 (5 bases each). The CDR3 is 16 residues long. V was cut by 2 bases and J by 0 bases, with 11 bases left in between. Per germline, CDR1 MGHDK and CDR2 SYGVNS. The CDR3 spells CASSEPGPLAKNIQYF. For the CDR3, the DNA is TGTGCCAGCAGTGAACCGGGGCCGTTAGCCAAAAACATTCAGTACTTC.

The chain links TRBV6-5 to TRBJ2-7; 9 bases fit TRBD1. Germline V gives CDR1 MNHEY, CDR2 SVGAGI. The CDR3 length is 16 residues. V lost 2 bases and J lost 5; bases outside the gene matches: 10. The CDR3 spells CASSYDGQGRGNEQYF. The CDR3 nucleotides read TGTGCCAGCAGTTACGACGGACAGGGGAGAGGAAACGAGCAGTACTTC.

The genes are TRBV6-1 and TRBJ1-2; D unclear. The length of the CDR3 is 13 residues. CDR1 is MNHNS, CDR2 SASEGT, per germline. Trimming stripped 3 bases from V and 4 bases from J, with 9 bases between. CDR3 amino acids: CASSESGSYGYTF. DNA of the CDR3: TGTGCCAGCAGTGAGTCAGGAAGCTATGGCTACACCTTC.

V gene TRBV27 combines with J gene TRBJ2-3; D is uncertain. The V gene lost 0 bases and the J gene lost 5 bases, with 12 bases spanning the gap. The CDR3 is 15 amino acids. Germline CDR1 is MNHEY and CDR2 is SMNVEV (reference sequence). The CDR3 DNA reads TGTGCCAGCAGTTTATCTTGGGCCCCCCTAGATACGCAGTATTTT. This gives the protein CASSLSWAPLDTQYF.

This clonotype was recorded a few times. The chain recombines TRBV4-3 with TRBJ2-7; TRBD2 aligns across 8 bases. Germline CDR1 reads LGHNA; CDR2 reads YSLEER. CDR3 length equals 16 residues. Unmatched junction bases numbered 6, after V lost 0 bases and J lost 2 bases. CDR3 DNA: TGCGCCAGCAGCCAAGATAGGGCTAGCGGGCCCTACGAGCAGTACTTC. Amino acid sequence: CASSQDRASGPYEQYF.

CDR3 DNA: TGTGCCAGCAGTTCGTCTGGGGGGCCTTACAATGAGCAGTTCTTC. It codes for CASSSSGGPYNEQFF. V gene TRBV6-5 combines with J gene TRBJ2-1, with D perhaps assigned TRBD1 or TRBD2 (6 bases each). Germline lookup yields CDR1 MNHEY and CDR2 SVGAGI. The V gene lost 4 bases and the J gene lost 4 bases, with 14 bases spanning the gap. The CDR3 totals 15 residues.

The rearrangement uses TRBV10-2 and TRBJ1-3; D remains ambiguous. The CDR3 runs 14 residues. With 6 bases removed from V and 0 bases from J, the gap between germline ends came to 9 bases. Per germline, CDR1 WSHSY and CDR2 SAAADI. The CDR3 region is CASRGRNSGNTIYF. The CDR3 DNA follows: TGCGCCAGCAGGGGGAGGAACTCTGGAAACACCATATATTTT.

The rearrangement uses TRBV10-1 and TRBJ2-1; D is possibly TRBD1 or TRBD2 (6 bases each). The V gene's germline CDR1 is WNHNN and CDR2 SYGVQD (reference sequence). Trimming cost V 3 bases and J 10 bases, with 16 bases left between them. The CDR3 has 14 amino acids. The DNA of the CDR3 is TGCGCCAGCAGTGATTCCGGGGGCAGCGAGGAGCAGTTCTTC. It encodes CASSDSGGSEEQFF.

This chain connects TRBV20-1 to TRBJ2-4; TRBD1 might be the D (6 bases). CDR1 and CDR2 (germline): DFQATT, SNEGSKA (reference sequence). CDR3 length: 13 residues. V was clipped by 5 bases and J by 9 bases, with 17 bases between them. Here the CDR3 reads CSALPDSRGIQYF. CDR3 bases: TGCAGTGCTTTACCGGACAGCCGCGGCATTCAGTACTTC.

This clonotype came up a few times. The chain joins TRBV12-3 or TRBV12-4 to TRBJ1-4, with 8 positions matching TRBD1. V shed 6 bases, J shed 1 base, and the junction held 4 bases outside the gene matches. This CDR3 contains 15 residues. Written as DNA, the CDR3 is TGTGCCAGCAGACGTACAGGGGGAACTAATGAAAAACTGTTTTTT. Protein sequence: CASRRTGGTNEKLFF.

The rearrangement links TRBV20-1 to TRBJ1-5; no reliable D call. The V gene lost 4 bases and the J gene lost 7 bases, with 14 bases spanning the gap. Germline loops: CDR1 DFQATT, CDR2 SNEGSKA (reference sequence). The length of the CDR3 is 13 residues. Here the CDR3 DNA reads TGCAGTGCTATTCGTAGGGTTTCACAGCCCCAGCATTTT. Protein product: CSAIRRVSQPQHF.

There are a few counts of this clonotype. The CDR3 nucleotides are TGTGCCAGCAGCGTAGCTGGGGAGGAGACCCAGTACTTC. Translated: CASSVAGEETQYF. This chain uses TRBV9 with TRBJ2-5; D possibly corresponds to TRBD2 (5 bases). This CDR3 comprises 13 residues. V dropped 0 bases and J dropped 5 bases, with 8 bases sitting between them. Germline V gene sequence: CDR1 SGDLS, CDR2 YYNGEE.

The chain employs TRBV10-1 and TRBJ2-1, with 9 bases fitting TRBD1. Germline trimming cut 2 bases from V and 4 bases from J; bases unmatched to any gene: 3. CDR1 and CDR2 (germline): WNHNN, SYGVQD (reference sequence). The CDR3 is 15 amino acids. The CDR3 sequence: CASSEPGQGYNEQFF. DNA of the CDR3: TGCGCCAGCAGTGAGCCGGGACAGGGATACAATGAGCAGTTCTTC.

V is TRBV29-1 and J is TRBJ2-7; 8 bases are shared with TRBD1. CDR3 length: 13 residues. Germline V gene lookup returns CDR1 SQVTM and CDR2 ANQGSEA. Losses at the gene ends were 1 base for V and 2 bases for J; bases not matched to a gene: 1. The CDR3 spells CSVEGQGTYEQYF. The CDR3 bases are TGCAGCGTTGAAGGACAGGGGACCTACGAGCAGTACTTC.

This clonotype was observed many times. V and J are TRBV2 and TRBJ2-2, with no clear D. Trimming removed 2 bases from V and 0 bases from J, with 7 bases in between. The CDR3 runs 15 residues. Per the germline V gene, CDR1 is SNHLY and CDR2 is FYNNEI. CDR3: CASSETGANTGELFF. For the CDR3, the DNA is TGTGCCAGCAGTGAAACTGGGGCGAACACCGGGGAGCTGTTTTTT.

This clonotype has only a few counts. The chain carries TRBV2 and TRBJ2-7; D unclear. Germline V gene data show CDR1 as SNHLY and CDR2 as FYNNEI. This CDR3 has 11 amino acids. Trimming left V 3 bases short and J 7 bases short, with 7 bases between. CDR3 in amino acids: CASSEAEEQYF. CDR3 DNA: TGTGCCAGCAGTGAGGCGGAAGAGCAGTACTTC.

This clonotype was seen a few times. The chain employs TRBV7-6 and TRBJ1-1; 7 bases align to TRBD1. Per germline, CDR1 SGHVS and CDR2 FNYEAQ. V was clipped by 0 bases and J by 11 bases; unmatched bases: 6. This CDR3 spans 13 amino acids. The CDR3 DNA is TGTGCCAGCAGCTTAGCGAGGGACAGTAGGGCTTTCTTT. This encodes CASSLARDSRAFF.